The next 14 T cell receptor beta chains were all read from a single sample in a study of cytomegalovirus exposure and HLA in healthy donors. The PCR used 60 Vbeta and 13 Jbeta primers. Assay: immunoSEQ multiplex PCR; the TCRdb copy retains only in-frame clones and omits some. The sample table includes around 110,000 clones. Sequencing input: PBMCs. The receptors were gathered from a man aged 30 to 39 in good health and CMV-seronegative.

This CDR3 is CASSVGTGGDNEQFF. The DNA of the CDR3 is TGTGCCAGCAGCGTAGGTACCGGGGGGGACAATGAGCAGTTCTTC. The rearrangement links TRBV9 to TRBJ2-1, with 8 bases fitting TRBD2. The CDR3 consists of 15 residues. The J segment lost 5 bases and the V segment lost 0 bases, leaving 4 bases of the junction unmatched. Germline lookup yields CDR1 SGDLS and CDR2 YYNGEE.

The chain recombines TRBV9 with TRBJ2-3; 10 bases are a match to TRBD1. V was clipped by 1 base and J by 5 bases; unmatched bases: 7. Germline V gene lookup returns CDR1 SGDLS and CDR2 YYNGEE. The CDR3 runs 16 residues. Here the CDR3 DNA reads TGTGCCAGCAGCGTATGGGGGACAGGGGAAGGAGATACGCAGTATTTT. Translated: CASSVWGTGEGDTQYF.

The rearrangement links TRBV6-1 to TRBJ1-2; TRBD1 matches 8 bases. The germline gives CDR1 MNHNS, CDR2 SASEGT. Germline trimming cut 1 base from V and 4 bases from J; bases unmatched to any gene: 2. CDR3 length: 14 amino acids. The CDR3 nucleotides read TGTGCCAGCAGTGAAGGGACAGGGCCCTATGGCTACACCTTC. Translating it yields CASSEGTGPYGYTF.

The chain recombines TRBV7-9 with TRBJ1-2; TRBD1 is a possible D gene (6 bases). V was clipped by 4 bases and J by 12 bases, with 27 bases between them. Germline loops: CDR1 SEHNR, CDR2 FQNEAQ (reference sequence). The CDR3 extends over 16 amino acids. CDR3 in amino acids: CASSSSLGGLGGADTF. The CDR3 DNA sequence: TGTGCCAGCAGCTCGAGTTTGGGGGGGTTGGGGGGCGCCGACACCTTC.

The chain employs TRBV5-6 and TRBJ2-7; 9 nucleotides line up with TRBD2. With 4 bases clipped from V and 4 bases from J, the junction kept 12 bases outside the gene matches. The CDR3 length is 16 residues. The V gene's germline CDR1 is SGHDT and CDR2 YYEEEE. In DNA form, the CDR3 reads TGTGCCAGCAGCACTATTAGCGGGGGTAACTTTTACGAGCAGTACTTC. Translated, it gives CASSTISGGNFYEQYF.

The gene calls are TRBV6-1 and TRBJ2-7; D might be TRBD1 (6 bases). This CDR3 comprises 14 residues. CDR1 and CDR2 from the germline V gene are MNHNS and SASEGT. V lost 6 bases and J 1 base, leaving 13 bases between the germline ends. CDR3 sequence (DNA): TGTGCCAGCAGCATGACGGACAGTTCCTACGAGCAGTACTTC. Translated, it gives CASSMTDSSYEQYF.

J is TRBJ1-2 and V is TRBV19; possible D gene TRBD1, 6 bases. The CDR3 has 15 amino acids. Per the germline V gene, CDR1 is LNHDA and CDR2 is SQIVND (reference sequence). V was cut by 6 bases and J by 5 bases, with 19 bases left in between. CDR3 sequence reads: CASRDTGLTRYGYTF. The CDR3 region has the DNA TGTGCCAGTAGGGATACAGGGCTAACCCGATATGGCTACACCTTC.

This sequence joins TRBV27 and TRBJ1-2; 7 bases agree with TRBD1. The CDR3 contains 13 residues. Germline V gives CDR1 MNHEY, CDR2 SMNVEV (reference sequence). Unmatched junction bases numbered 5, after V lost 3 bases and J lost 7 bases. The CDR3 loop is CASSFGTDAGYTF. In DNA form, the CDR3 reads TGTGCCAGCAGTTTCGGGACAGACGCTGGCTACACCTTC.

The gene calls are TRBV2 and TRBJ1-4; D possibly corresponds to TRBD1 (6 bases). CDR3 size: 13 residues. CDR1 is SNHLY and CDR2 is FYNNEI in the germline V gene. Trimming removed 3 bases from V and 10 bases from J, with 12 bases in between. CDR3 nucleotides: TGTGCCAGCAGTGACGCAATACAGGGAAAACTGTTTTTT. The encoded protein is CASSDAIQGKLFF. The full variable domain, completed using reference TRBV2 and TRBJ1-4, is EPEVTQTPSHQVTQMGQEVILRCVPISNHLYFYWYRQILGQKVEFLVSFYNNEISEKSEIFDDQFSVERPDGSNFTLKIRSTKLEDSAMYFCASSDAIQGKLFFGSGTQLSVL.

Of note for this clone: Mismatch with germline at one junction end may stem from a read error. This chain connects TRBV2 to TRBJ2-1; the match to TRBD1 covers 8 bases. The CDR3 covers 13 residues. Germline V gene data show CDR1 as SNHLY and CDR2 as FYNNEI. CDR3 in amino acids: CASSWTGPAQALF. CDR3 in DNA: TGTGCCAGCAGTTGGACAGGGCCCGCCCAGGCACTCTTC. The whole variable domain, remainder taken from reference TRBV2 and TRBJ2-1, is EPEVTQTPSHQVTQMGQEVILRCVPISNHLYFYWYRQILGQKVEFLVSFYNNEISEKSEIFDDQFSVERPDGSNFTLKIRSTKLEDSAMYFCASSWTGPAQALFGPGTRLTVL.

The chain joins TRBV2 to TRBJ1-1; perhaps TRBD1 as D (6 bases). V was trimmed by 3 bases and J by 7 bases, leaving 12 bases between them. This CDR3 is built from 13 residues. Germline V CDR1 and CDR2: SNHLY, FYNNEI. Here the CDR3 reads CASSDGGRGEAFF. The CDR3 DNA follows: TGTGCCAGCAGTGATGGAGGCAGGGGTGAAGCTTTCTTT.

V gene TRBV6-6 combines with J gene TRBJ1-1, with D perhaps matching TRBD1 (5 bases). Germline V gene sequence: CDR1 MNHNY, CDR2 SVGAGI (reference sequence). V shed 2 bases and J shed 3 bases, with 7 bases lying between them. The CDR3 extends over 13 amino acids. CDR3 sequence (DNA): TGTGCCAGCAGTTACCGGGGGTACACTGAAGCTTTCTTT. Amino acid sequence: CASSYRGYTEAFF.

This rearrangement joins TRBV7-3 to TRBJ2-1, with 14 bases matching TRBD2. The germline gives CDR1 SGHTA, CDR2 FQGTGA. The CDR3 length is 20 residues. V was clipped by 1 base and J by 5 bases; unmatched bases: 13. CDR3 in DNA: TGTGCCAGCAGCTTAAAAGCCCTGACTAGCGGGGGGGCCAAACACAATGAGCAGTTCTTC. As protein: CASSLKALTSGGAKHNEQFF.

V usage is TRBV10-3 and J usage is TRBJ2-5; 8 nucleotides match TRBD1. From germline, CDR1 is ENHRY and CDR2 SYGVKD. V lost 2 bases to trimming and J lost 1 base; unmatched junction nucleotides: 3. The CDR3 extends over 15 amino acids. The CDR3 DNA is TGTGCCATCAGTGAGGGGACAGGAAGCCAAGAGACCCAGTACTTC. Protein: CAISEGTGSQETQYF.